These T cell receptor beta chains were read from a single sample in a study of cytomegalovirus exposure and HLA in healthy donors. TCRdb's table, derived via immunoSEQ multiplex PCR, lists solely in-frame clones and lacks some. Among fewer than 250,000 clones listed, approximately 80% were seen once. The sequenced sample was PBMCs. The receptors stem from a man aged 25 to 40 in good health and CMV-seronegative. CDR3s include the opening cysteine and the closing phenylalanine or tryptophan. D genes are given only for firm matches. Size tells how often a clone was seen (once, few, many) or the class of an expanded clone, and some rows leave it out.

J gene,V gene,clone size,D gene,CDR3 DNA,CDR3 protein
TRBJ2-1,TRBV4-2,-,-,TGTGCCAGCAGCCAAGATCGGTATGAGCAGTTCTTC,CASSQDRYEQFF
TRBJ2-7,TRBV6-1,-,TRBD1,TGTGCCAGCACCCGGGACAGGGGACACGAGCAGTACTTC,CASTRDRGHEQYF
TRBJ2-5,TRBV6-5,-,TRBD1,TGTGCCAGCAGTTACTCGGGCAGGGGGCGTCGGGAGACCCAGTACTTC,CASSYSGRGRRETQYF
TRBJ2-5,TRBV7-8,-,-,TGTGCCAGCAGCCCTAAGGACATCCCCAAGCAGACCCAGTACTTC,CASSPKDIPKQTQYF
TRBJ2-3,TRBV27,-,TRBD1,TGTGCCAGCAGACATACAGGGGTTCAGGATACGCAGTATTTT,CASRHTGVQDTQYF
TRBJ1-1,TRBV29-1,-,-,TGCAGCGTTCGAGGCGCGGTAAAGAACACTGAAGCTTTCTTT,CSVRGAVKNTEAFF
TRBJ2-7,TRBV7-2,-,TRBD1,TGTGCCAGCAGCCTAGACAGGGGACAGGGAGAATACGAGCAGTACTTC,CASSLDRGQGEYEQYF
TRBJ1-2,TRBV28,-,-,TGTGCCAGCAGTTTATCGCTCTCCCAGACTCGTGGCTACACCTTC,CASSLSLSQTRGYTF
TRBJ1-1,TRBV4-2,few,TRBD1,TGTGCCAGCAGTCCCCTGGGATGGGGACAGGGCTTGGCTGAAGCTTTCTTT,CASSPLGWGQGLAEAFF
TRBJ2-3,TRBV5-1,-,-,TGCGCCAGCAGCTTGCTGAGCAGCACAGATACGCAGTATTTT,CASSLLSSTDTQYF
TRBJ1-2,TRBV5-4,-,-,TGTGCCAGCAGCTTGGGCGAAGAGACAGCTAACTATGGCTACACCTTC,CASSLGEETANYGYTF
TRBJ1-4,TRBV9,-,-,TGTGCCAGCAGCAACCAGATGGGGCGAAAACTGTTTTTT,CASSNQMGRKLFF
TRBJ1-1,TRBV2,few,-,TGTGCCACCGTTCCCTCAGATGGGGGGAGGGGTACTGAAGCTTTCTTT,CATVPSDGGRGTEAFF
TRBJ2-3,TRBV5-1,-,TRBD2,TGCGCCAGCCCTCTCGGGGGGGTTACAGATACGCAGTATTTT,CASPLGGVTDTQYF
TRBJ2-2,TRBV2,-,-,TGTGCCAGCAGTGTATTGAGACAGATGAACACCGGGGAGCTGTTTTTT,CASSVLRQMNTGELFF
TRBJ1-2,TRBV27,once,-,TGTGCCAGCAGTGTGGCAGGATCCTATGGCTACACCTTC,CASSVAGSYGYTF
TRBJ1-1,TRBV4-1,-,TRBD1,TGCGCCAGCAGCCGACATCCGCACGACAGGGGAAATACTTTCTTT,CASSRHPHDRGNTFF
TRBJ2-3,TRBV9,few,TRBD2,TGTGCCAGCAGCGTTAGTAGCGGGGGGGCAACAGATACGCAGTATTTT,CASSVSSGGATDTQYF
TRBJ2-5,TRBV27,-,TRBD2,TGTGCCAGCAGCTGGGGAGGGCGGGAGACCCAGTACTTC,CASSWGGRETQYF
TRBJ1-4,TRBV5-6,few,-,TGTGCCAGCAGCATGACTGGAGCGAAGGAAGGTTTTTTT,CASSMTGAKEGFF
TRBJ2-7,TRBV9,-,TRBD1,TGTGCCAGCAGCGTAGGCCCTTCGACAGGGGTGGCAGAGCAGTACTTC,CASSVGPSTGVAEQYF
TRBJ2-4,TRBV2,few,-,TGTGCCAGCAGTGAACAGGCAGCCAAAAACATTCAGTACTTC,CASSEQAAKNIQYF
TRBJ2-2,TRBV4-1,-,TRBD2,TGCGCCAGCAGCCAGCTACTAGCGGGGGGTCCGAACACCGGGGAGCTGTTTTTT,CASSQLLAGGPNTGELFF
TRBJ1-2,TRBV5-1,-,-,TGCGCCAGCAGCTTTTCCCCCCGGTCCCCGGGTGGCTACACCTTC,CASSFSPRSPGGYTF
TRBJ2-5,TRBV10-2,-,TRBD2,TGCGCCAGCAGTCCTCTAGCGGGGGGCGTAGGCCGCGAGACCCAGTACTTC,CASSPLAGGVGRETQYF
TRBJ1-4,TRBV19,-,-,TGTGCCAGTAGTCTCCCAGGTGCAACTAATGAAAAACTGTTTTTT,CASSLPGATNEKLFF
TRBJ1-2,TRBV27,once,-,TGTGCCAGCAGCGACACCCCGACGACCTATGGCTACACCTTC,CASSDTPTTYGYTF
TRBJ2-3,TRBV5-4,-,-,TGTGCCAGCAGCTTGGGGTCAACAGTTACGCAGTATTTT,CASSLGSTVTQYF
TRBJ1-1,TRBV13,-,-,TGTGCCAGCAGCCGCAGGGTGAACACTGAAGCTTTCTTT,CASSRRVNTEAFF
TRBJ1-2,TRBV27,-,-,TGTGCCAGCAGTTTATCGGGGAGCTATGGCTACACCTTC,CASSLSGSYGYTF
TRBJ2-3,TRBV28,-,TRBD2,TGTGCCAGCAGGAAAGCGGGGGCAAGCACAGATACGCAGTATTTT,CASRKAGASTDTQYF
TRBJ2-7,TRBV5-1,-,-,TGCGCCAGCAGCTTACAGTGGTTCCCGGCCTACGAGCAGTACTTC,CASSLQWFPAYEQYF
TRBJ1-2,TRBV29-1,-,TRBD1,TGCAGCGCCCGGGAATGGGACAGGGCCTATGGCTACACCTTC,CSAREWDRAYGYTF
TRBJ2-1,TRBV19,-,TRBD2,TGTGCCAGTACGCGCGGGGGTGAGCAGTTCTTC,CASTRGGEQFF
TRBJ1-1,TRBV5-6,-,-,TGTGCCAGCGGTATACAGGGCGATACTGAAGCTTTCTTT,CASGIQGDTEAFF
TRBJ2-5,TRBV10-3,-,-,TGTGCCATCAGTGAAGGGACACAGCAAGAGACCCAGTACTTC,CAISEGTQQETQYF
TRBJ2-1,TRBV11-3,-,-,TGTGCCAGCAGTTCGAGCAACAATGAGCAGTTCTTC,CASSSSNNEQFF
TRBJ1-6,TRBV6-4,-,-,TGTGCCAGCAGCCCAAGGGAGGGCTATAATTCACCCCTCCACTTT,CASSPREGYNSPLHF
TRBJ2-7,TRBV28,few,-,TGTGCCAGCAGTCCTCGCCCTCGTAGTGACAGAACCTACGAGCAGTACTTC,CASSPRPRSDRTYEQYF
TRBJ2-1,TRBV5-4,-,-,TGTGCCAGCAGACGTTACGGTAGCTCCTACAATGAGCAGTTCTTC,CASRRYGSSYNEQFF
TRBJ2-4,TRBV5-6,-,-,TGTGCCAGCAGCTTCGGGCAGGGTTGCTCCATCGACTTC,CASSFGQGCSIDF
TRBJ2-7,TRBV9,-,TRBD1,TGTGCCAGCAGCGTAGGAGGAGCAGGGGGCTACGAGCAGTACTTC,CASSVGGAGGYEQYF
TRBJ1-5,TRBV9,-,TRBD1,TGTGCCAGCAGTTTACAGGGGGACAATCAGCCCCAGCATTTT,CASSLQGDNQPQHF
TRBJ2-5,TRBV5-1,-,TRBD2,TGCGCCAGCAGCTTGTGGCCAGCGGGGGACCAAGAGACCCAGTACTTC,CASSLWPAGDQETQYF
TRBJ2-7,TRBV9,-,-,TGTGCCAGCAGCCCCCGGACGGACCCGGGGGAGCAGTACTTC,CASSPRTDPGEQYF
TRBJ2-7,TRBV4-1,-,TRBD2,TGCGCCAGCAGCCAAGGACTAGCGGACCCCTACGAGCAGTACTTC,CASSQGLADPYEQYF
TRBJ2-1,TRBV4-3,-,-,TGCGCCAGCAGCCAAGATGCGGGGCTGGGGAATGAGCAGTTCTTC,CASSQDAGLGNEQFF
TRBJ2-1,TRBV4-1,-,-,TGCGCCAGCAGCCCATACCTACGTGGCTCCTACAATGAGCAGTTCTTC,CASSPYLRGSYNEQFF
TRBJ2-1,TRBV9,few,-,TGTGCCAGCAGCGTAGATGGGGGGGGCCTCACGAATGAGCAGTTCTTC,CASSVDGGGLTNEQFF
TRBJ2-1,TRBV9,-,TRBD2,TGTGCCAGCAGCGTAGCTCCGGGGGGGCCCTTGGATGAGCAGTTCTTC,CASSVAPGGPLDEQFF
TRBJ2-3,TRBV10-3,-,TRBD2,TGTGCCATCAGTGAAGGACTAGCGGGGACCACAGATACGCAGTATTTT,CAISEGLAGTTDTQYF
TRBJ2-1,TRBV6-5,-,-,TGTGCCAGCAGTTACTCCCCTTATGATGAGCAGTTCTTC,CASSYSPYDEQFF
TRBJ2-5,TRBV11-3,-,-,TGTGCCAGCAGCCAATCCGTTAGCGCCCAGGGAGGCGGTCGAGAGACCCAGTACTTC,CASSQSVSAQGGGRETQYF
TRBJ1-5,TRBV15,-,TRBD1,TGTGCCACCAGCGCTTGGACAGGGGATCAGCCCCAGCATTTT,CATSAWTGDQPQHF
TRBJ2-5,TRBV9,-,TRBD1,TGTGCCAGCAGCGTAGACTCCGGGACAGGTCAAGAGACCCAGTACTTC,CASSVDSGTGQETQYF
TRBJ2-7,TRBV11-2,-,-,TGTGCCAGCAGCTTAGGAATGTGGGGCGGGGGCCACTCCTACGAGCAGTACTTC,CASSLGMWGGGHSYEQYF
TRBJ1-4,TRBV19,-,-,TGTGCCAGTAGTGGTGACAGAAATGAAAAACTGTTTTTT,CASSGDRNEKLFF
TRBJ2-1,TRBV5-1,-,TRBD2,TGCGCCAGCAGCCAGACTAGCGGGGGAAGCAGTGAGCAGTTCTTC,CASSQTSGGSSEQFF